This T cell receptor (beta chain) is drawn from a study of blood T cell repertoires in COVID-19. About the study: Acute and convalescent COVID-19 samples came from the United States, Italy and Spain. T cells, B-cell-depleted T cells, or PBMCs supplied cDNA or gDNA.

Authors' methods: Amplifying reference gene primers gave estimates of nucleated cell counts. TCRdb's copy holds only in-frame clones and misses some; the assay was immunoSEQ multiplex PCR. D and trimming were read from the DNA, whereas the V and J calls and clone size are those reported in that table. The repertoire has about 180,000 clones, 88% of them found once; the top ten carry about 4.1%. V was pared by 3 bases and J by 9 bases, with 9 bases between. The CDR3 sequence is 11 residues long. This TCR was recovered from a woman under 40 with acute or convalescent COVID-19. This rearrangement joins TRBV6-7 to TRBJ2-7; no definite D call. TRBV6-7 is sorted into the ORF group, with uncertain function. The sample comprised peripheral blood. In DNA form, the CDR3 reads TGTGCCAGCAGTTATATACAGTGGCAGTACTTC. Encoded protein: CASSYIQWQYF.